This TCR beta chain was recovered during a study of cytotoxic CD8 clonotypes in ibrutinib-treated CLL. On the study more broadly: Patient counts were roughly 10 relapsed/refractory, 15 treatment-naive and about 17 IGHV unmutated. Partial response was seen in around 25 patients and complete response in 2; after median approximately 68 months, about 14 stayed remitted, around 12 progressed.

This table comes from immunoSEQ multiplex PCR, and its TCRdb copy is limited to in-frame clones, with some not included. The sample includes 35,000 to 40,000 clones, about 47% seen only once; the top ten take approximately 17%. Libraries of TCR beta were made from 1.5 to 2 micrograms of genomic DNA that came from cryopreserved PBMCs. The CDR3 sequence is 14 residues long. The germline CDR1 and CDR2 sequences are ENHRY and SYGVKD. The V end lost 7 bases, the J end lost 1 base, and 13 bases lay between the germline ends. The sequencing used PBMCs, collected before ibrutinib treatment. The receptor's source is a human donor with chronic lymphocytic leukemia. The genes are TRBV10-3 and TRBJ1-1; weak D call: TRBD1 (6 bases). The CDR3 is CAIKGGGKNTEAFF. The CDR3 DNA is TGTGCCATCAAGGGGGGAGGTAAGAACACTGAAGCTTTCTTT.